What follows is one TCR beta chain and its context. This clonotype was recorded a few times. The antigen it binds to is not known. Base-call qualities are not available, and no considerably larger clone is one nucleotide away. Library construction relied on 5' RACE. Instrument on record: Illumina HiSeq 2000. A universal primer binding site was introduced by template switching, and a unique molecular identifier was present in the final cDNA, enabling accurate counting of TCR cDNA molecules. Specific primers in the conserved constant-segment region were used to synthesize first-strand cDNA for TCR alpha and beta chains. Each cDNA library was double barcoded, with a SMART-Mk sample barcode plus Illumina barcodes, to control for contamination. TruSeq adapter sequences along with Illumina sample barcodes were introduced in two successive PCR steps. Sequencing of the TCR alpha and beta cDNA libraries was done on the Illumina HiSeq platform using custom primers. The paper's processing steps were these. Unique molecular identifiers were extracted from raw reads with MiGEC, and CDR3 positions were determined with MiXCR. For each individual, recombination models were inferred using an EM algorithm with the repgenHMM and IGoR tools. Shared clonotypes were analyzed with the tcR package in R, and sharing was normalized by the product of cloneset sizes. Out-of-frame nonproductive sequences were analyzed to study raw recombination free of thymic and clonal selection effects. TCRdb handled the public reads itself, with Q25 trimming in fastp and clone calling in MiXCR, and kept productive beta chains. Rows merge per CDR3 protein into single entries with the most common DNA and genes. These V and J calls derive from TCRdb rather than the authors' analysis. In all, the sample holds about 240,000 distinct CDR3 sequences, and 6% to 8.5% of those were seen once. About 5.8% of the sample is held by the ten biggest clonotypes.

The data originate from a study of identical twins (dated by TCRdb to 2016 to 2017). About the full investigation: TCR alpha and beta repertoires from monozygotic twins, unrelated adults of various ages and cord blood were deep-sequenced to test whether fetal clonotypes persist. To rule out contamination, replicate twin experiments were performed at different times with different library preparation protocols.

Only healthy Caucasian donors were included. Three pairs of female monozygotic twins, all aged roughly 18 to 29 years, were included in the twin cohort. CD4+ and CD8+ T cell populations were isolated with positive isolation kits from Invitrogen. Overall results and qualifications from the work: Because the same donors could not be followed over many years, the conclusions depended on cross-sectional statistical analysis. The excess sharing between twins in beta out-of-frame sequences was weaker because fewer shared sequences reduced the signal-to-noise ratio. In monozygotic twins, out-of-frame TCR alpha sharing was systematically underestimated by recombination models, although the models agreed with sharing between unrelated individuals. Fewer insertions were carried by abundant cord blood beta clonotypes, a similar but weaker trend appeared in young adult naive repertoires, and no such trend appeared in memory repertoires. Invariant T cells such as MAIT and iNKT could partly confound zero-insertion analyses, although diverse VJ usage argued against such confounding for most clonotypes. Out-of-frame TCR alpha sequences shared between twins showed an excess of low generation-probability sequences compared with coincidental sharing between unrelated individuals.

Taken from cysteine to phenylalanine, the CDR3 has 15 residues. The read is trimmed to its CDR3 DNA, 45 bases read in frame from base 1. After removal of 5 bases from V and 0 bases from J, the junction retains 6 bases not matched to a gene. From the germline V gene, CDR1 is SGHVS and CDR2 is FQNEAQ. The same specimen was also included in a second study, on yellow fever vaccine responses in identical twins. That second report states: The T cell response to vaccination in identical twins was reported by the authors to appear partly convergent and partly personalized. In identical twins, the study followed T cell clones that responded to the vaccine with precision.

This sequence uses TRBV7-8 and TRBJ2-7; 8 bases in the middle match TRBD2. This TCR was recovered from a woman aged 18-30 years in good health. Material: CD8+ T cells sorted from blood. The encoded CDR3 is CASSQSGRSSYEQYF. At the DNA level, the sequence is TGTGCCAGCAGCCAAAGCGGGAGAAGCTCCTACGAGCAGTACTTC.